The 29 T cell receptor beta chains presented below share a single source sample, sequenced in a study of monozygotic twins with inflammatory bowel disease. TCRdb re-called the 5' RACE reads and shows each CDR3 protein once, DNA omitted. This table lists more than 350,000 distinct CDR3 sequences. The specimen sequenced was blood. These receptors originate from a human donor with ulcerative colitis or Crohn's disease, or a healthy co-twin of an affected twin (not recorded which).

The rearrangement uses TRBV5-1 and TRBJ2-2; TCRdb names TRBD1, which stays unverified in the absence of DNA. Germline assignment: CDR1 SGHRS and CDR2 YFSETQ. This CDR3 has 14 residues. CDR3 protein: CASSPRSDTGELFF.

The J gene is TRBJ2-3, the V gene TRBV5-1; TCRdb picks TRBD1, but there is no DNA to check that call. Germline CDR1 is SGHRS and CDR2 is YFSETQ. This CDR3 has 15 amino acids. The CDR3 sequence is CASRMTGTVTDTQYF.

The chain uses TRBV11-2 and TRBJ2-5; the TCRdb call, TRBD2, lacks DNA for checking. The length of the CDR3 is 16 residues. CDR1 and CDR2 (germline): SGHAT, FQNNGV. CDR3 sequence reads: CASSLDSERGVETQYF.

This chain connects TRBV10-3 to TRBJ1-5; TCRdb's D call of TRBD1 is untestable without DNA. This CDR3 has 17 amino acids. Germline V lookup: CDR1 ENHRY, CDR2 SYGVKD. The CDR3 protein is CAISEMGGGPSNQPQYF.

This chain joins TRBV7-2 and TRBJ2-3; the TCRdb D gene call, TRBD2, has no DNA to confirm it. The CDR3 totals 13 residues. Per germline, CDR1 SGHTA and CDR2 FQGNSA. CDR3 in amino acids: CASSSLPVHTQYF.

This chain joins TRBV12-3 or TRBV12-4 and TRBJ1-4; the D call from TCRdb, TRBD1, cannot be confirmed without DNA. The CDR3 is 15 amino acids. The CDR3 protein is CASSLDQGLDEKLFF.

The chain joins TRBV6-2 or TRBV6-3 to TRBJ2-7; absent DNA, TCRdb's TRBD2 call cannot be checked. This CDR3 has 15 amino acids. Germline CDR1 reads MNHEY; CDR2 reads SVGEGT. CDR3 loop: CASSYQGPSLYEQYF.

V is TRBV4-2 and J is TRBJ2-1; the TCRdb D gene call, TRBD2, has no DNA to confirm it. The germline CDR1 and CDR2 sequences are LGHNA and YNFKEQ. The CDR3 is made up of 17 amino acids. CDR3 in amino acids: CASSQDLAGGPYNEQFF.

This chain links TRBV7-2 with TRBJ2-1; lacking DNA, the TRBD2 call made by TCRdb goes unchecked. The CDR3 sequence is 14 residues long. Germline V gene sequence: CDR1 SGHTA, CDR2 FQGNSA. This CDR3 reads CASSPSLAANEQFF.

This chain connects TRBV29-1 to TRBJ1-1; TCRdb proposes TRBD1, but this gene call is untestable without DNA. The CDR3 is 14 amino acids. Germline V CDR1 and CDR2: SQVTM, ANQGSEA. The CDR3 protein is CSALQGGGHTEAFF. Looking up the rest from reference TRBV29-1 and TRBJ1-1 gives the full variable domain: SAVISQKPSRDICQRGTSLTIQCQVDSQVTMMFWYRQQPGQSLTLIATANQGSEATYESGFVIDKFPISRPNLTFSTLTVSNMSPEDSSIYLCSALQGGGHTEAFFGQGTRLTVV.

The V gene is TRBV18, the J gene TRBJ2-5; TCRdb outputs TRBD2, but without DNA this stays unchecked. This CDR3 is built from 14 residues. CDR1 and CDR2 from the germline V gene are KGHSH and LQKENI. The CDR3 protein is CASSIGINLDNQYF.

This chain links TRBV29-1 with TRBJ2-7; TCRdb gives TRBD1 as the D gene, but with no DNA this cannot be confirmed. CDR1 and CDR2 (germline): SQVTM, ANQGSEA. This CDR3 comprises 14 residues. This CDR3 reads CSVVRSQGFYEQYF.

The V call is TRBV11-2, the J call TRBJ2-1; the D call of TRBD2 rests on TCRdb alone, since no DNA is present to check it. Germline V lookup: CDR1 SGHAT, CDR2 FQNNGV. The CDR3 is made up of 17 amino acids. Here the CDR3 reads CASSLGQGLAGLYEQFF. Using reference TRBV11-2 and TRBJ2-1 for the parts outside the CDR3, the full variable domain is EAGVAQSPRYKIIEKRQSVAFWCNPISGHATLYWYQQILGQGPKLLIQFQNNGVVDDSQLPKDRFSAERLKGVDSTLKIQPAKLEDSAVYLCASSLGQGLAGLYEQFFGPGTRLTVL.

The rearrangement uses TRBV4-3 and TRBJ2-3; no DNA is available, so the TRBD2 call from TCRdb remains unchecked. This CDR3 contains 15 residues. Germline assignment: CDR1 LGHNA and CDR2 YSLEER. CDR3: CASSQAGVTSGTQYF.

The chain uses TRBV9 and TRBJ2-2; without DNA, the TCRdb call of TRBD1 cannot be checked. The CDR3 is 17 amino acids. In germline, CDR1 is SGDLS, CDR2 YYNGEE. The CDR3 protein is CASSAEPGRKNTGELFF.

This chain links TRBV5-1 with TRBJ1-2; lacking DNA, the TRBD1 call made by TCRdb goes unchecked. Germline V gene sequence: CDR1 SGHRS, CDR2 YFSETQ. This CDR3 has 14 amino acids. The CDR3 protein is CASSLAGQNYGYTF.

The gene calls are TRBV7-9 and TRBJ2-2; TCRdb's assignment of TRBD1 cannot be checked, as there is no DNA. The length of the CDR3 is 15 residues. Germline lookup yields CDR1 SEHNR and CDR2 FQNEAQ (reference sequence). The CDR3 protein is CASSSARTGTGELFF. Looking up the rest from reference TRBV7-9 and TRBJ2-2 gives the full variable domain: DTGVSQNPRHKITKRGQNVTFRCDPISEHNRLYWYRQTLGQGPEFLTYFQNEAQLEKSRLLSDRFSAERPKGSFSTLEIQRTEQGDSAMYLCASSSARTGTGELFFGEGSRLTVL.

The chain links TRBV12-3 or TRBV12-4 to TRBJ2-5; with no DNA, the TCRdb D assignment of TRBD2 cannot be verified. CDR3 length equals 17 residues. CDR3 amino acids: CASTLGLAGGTVETQYF.

CDR3 loop: CASSSGLGWGELFF. The chain is built from TRBV7-8 and TRBJ2-2; with no DNA, the TCRdb D assignment of TRBD1 cannot be verified. This CDR3 region has 14 residues. The germline CDR1 and CDR2 sequences are SGHVS and FQNEAQ.

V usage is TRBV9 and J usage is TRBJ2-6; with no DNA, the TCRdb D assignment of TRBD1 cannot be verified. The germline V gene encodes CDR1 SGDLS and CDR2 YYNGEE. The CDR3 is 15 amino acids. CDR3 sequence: CASSWDQNWANVLTF.

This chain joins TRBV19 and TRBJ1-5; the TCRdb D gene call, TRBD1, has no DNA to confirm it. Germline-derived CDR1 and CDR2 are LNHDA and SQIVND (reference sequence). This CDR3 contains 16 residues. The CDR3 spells CASSLWTGPSNQPQHF.

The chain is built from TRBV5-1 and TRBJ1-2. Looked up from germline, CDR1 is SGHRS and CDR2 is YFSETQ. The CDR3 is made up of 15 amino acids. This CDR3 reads CASSSGSAAYYGYTF.

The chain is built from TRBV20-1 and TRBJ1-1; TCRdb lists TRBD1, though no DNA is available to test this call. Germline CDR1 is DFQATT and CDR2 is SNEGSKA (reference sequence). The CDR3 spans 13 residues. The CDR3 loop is CSAREGAVAEAFF.

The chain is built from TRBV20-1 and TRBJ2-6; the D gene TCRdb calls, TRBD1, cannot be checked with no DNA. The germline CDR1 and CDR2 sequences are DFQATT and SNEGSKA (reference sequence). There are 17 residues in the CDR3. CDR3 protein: CSARRQGSGVRANVLTF.

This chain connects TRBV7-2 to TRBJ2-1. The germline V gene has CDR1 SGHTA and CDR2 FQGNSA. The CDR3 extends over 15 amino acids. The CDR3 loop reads CASSFGGGSYNEQFF.

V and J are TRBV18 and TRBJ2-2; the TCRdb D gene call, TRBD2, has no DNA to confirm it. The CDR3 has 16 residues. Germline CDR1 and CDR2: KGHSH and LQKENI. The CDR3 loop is CASSPRLALNTGELFF.

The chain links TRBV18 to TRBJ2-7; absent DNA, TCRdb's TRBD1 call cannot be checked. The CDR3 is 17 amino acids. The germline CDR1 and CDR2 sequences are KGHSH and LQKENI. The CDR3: CASSPPTSSGASYEQYF.

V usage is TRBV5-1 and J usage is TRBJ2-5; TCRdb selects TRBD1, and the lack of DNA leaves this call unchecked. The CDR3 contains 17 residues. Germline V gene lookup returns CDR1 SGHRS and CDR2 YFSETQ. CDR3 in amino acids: CASQTGGGLFVGETQYF.

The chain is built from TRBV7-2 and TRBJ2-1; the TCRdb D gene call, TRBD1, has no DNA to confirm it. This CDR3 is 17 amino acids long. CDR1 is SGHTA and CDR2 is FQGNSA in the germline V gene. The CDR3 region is CASSLALGTGVYNEQFF.